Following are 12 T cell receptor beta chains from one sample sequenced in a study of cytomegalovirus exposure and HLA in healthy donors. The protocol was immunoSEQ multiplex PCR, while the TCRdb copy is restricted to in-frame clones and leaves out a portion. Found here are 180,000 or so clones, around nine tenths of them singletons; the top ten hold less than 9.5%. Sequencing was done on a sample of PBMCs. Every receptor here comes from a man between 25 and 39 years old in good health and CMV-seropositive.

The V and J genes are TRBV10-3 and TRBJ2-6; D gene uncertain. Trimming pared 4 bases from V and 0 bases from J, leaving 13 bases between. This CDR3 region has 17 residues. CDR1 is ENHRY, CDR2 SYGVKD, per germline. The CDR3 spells CAISGLGSVSGANVLTF. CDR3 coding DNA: TGTGCCATCAGTGGTCTGGGGTCGGTCTCTGGGGCCAACGTCCTGACTTTC.

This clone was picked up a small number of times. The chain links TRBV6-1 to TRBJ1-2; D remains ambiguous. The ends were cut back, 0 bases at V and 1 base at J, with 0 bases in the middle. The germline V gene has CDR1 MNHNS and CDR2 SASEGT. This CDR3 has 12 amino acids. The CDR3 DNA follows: TGTGCCAGCAGTGAAGCTAACTATGGCTACACCTTC. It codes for CASSEANYGYTF.

The CDR3 DNA sequence: TGTGCCAGCAGCTCCCCGTGGGGGTCTAGGAATGAGCAGTTCTTC. It encodes CASSSPWGSRNEQFF. J is TRBJ2-1 and V is TRBV5-4; D could derive from TRBD1 or TRBD2 (5 bases each). The V and J ends lost 3 bases and 7 bases respectively, with 17 bases between them. This CDR3 comprises 15 residues. Germline V gene data show CDR1 as SGHNT and CDR2 as YYREEE (reference sequence).

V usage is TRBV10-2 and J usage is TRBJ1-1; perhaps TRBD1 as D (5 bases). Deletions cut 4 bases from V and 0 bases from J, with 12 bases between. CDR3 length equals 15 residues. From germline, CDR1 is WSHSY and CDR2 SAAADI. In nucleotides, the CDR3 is TGCGCCAGCAGTGTATCCGGGACGGTGAACACTGAAGCTTTCTTT. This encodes CASSVSGTVNTEAFF.

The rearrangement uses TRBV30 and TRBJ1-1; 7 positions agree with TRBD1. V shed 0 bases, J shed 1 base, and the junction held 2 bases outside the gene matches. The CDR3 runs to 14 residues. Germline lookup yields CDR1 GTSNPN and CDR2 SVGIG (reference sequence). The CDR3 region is CAWSVQGRNTEAFF. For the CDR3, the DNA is TGTGCCTGGAGTGTACAGGGGAGGAACACTGAAGCTTTCTTT.

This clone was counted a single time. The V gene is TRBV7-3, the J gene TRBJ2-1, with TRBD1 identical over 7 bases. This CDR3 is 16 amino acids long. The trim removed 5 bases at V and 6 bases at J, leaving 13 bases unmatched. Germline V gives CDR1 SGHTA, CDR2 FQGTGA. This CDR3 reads CASSPTGALVGNEQFF. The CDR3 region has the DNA TGTGCCAGCAGCCCCACAGGGGCGCTTGTGGGCAATGAGCAGTTCTTC.

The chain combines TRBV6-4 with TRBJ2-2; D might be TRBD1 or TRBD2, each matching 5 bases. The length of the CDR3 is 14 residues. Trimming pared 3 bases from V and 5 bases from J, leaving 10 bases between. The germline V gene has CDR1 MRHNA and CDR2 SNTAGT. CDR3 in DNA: TGTGCCAGCAGTGAAGGGACCTCTACCGGGGAGCTGTTTTTT. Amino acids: CASSEGTSTGELFF.

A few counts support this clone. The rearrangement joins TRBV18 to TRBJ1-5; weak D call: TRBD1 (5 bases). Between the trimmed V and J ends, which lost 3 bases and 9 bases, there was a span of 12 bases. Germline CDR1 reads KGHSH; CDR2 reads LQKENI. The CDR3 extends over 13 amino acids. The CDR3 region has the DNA TGTGCCAGCTCACCCGGGGGAGCCGGGCCCCAGCATTTT. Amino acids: CASSPGGAGPQHF. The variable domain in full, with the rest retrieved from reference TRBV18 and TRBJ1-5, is NAGVMQNPRHLVRRRGQEARLRCSPMKGHSHVYWYRQLPEEGLKFMVYLQKENIIDESGMPKERFSAEFPKEGPSILRIQQVVRGDSAAYFCASSPGGAGPQHFGDGTRLSIL.

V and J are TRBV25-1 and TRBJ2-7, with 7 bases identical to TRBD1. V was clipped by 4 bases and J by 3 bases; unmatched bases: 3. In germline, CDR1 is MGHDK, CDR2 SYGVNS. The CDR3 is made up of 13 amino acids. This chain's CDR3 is CASSGDSFYEQYF. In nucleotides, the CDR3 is TGTGCCAGCAGTGGGGACAGTTTCTACGAGCAGTACTTC.

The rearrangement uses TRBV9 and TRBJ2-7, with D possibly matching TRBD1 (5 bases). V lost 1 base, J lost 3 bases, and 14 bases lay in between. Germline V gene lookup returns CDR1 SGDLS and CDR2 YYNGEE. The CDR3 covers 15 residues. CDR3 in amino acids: CASSVRGQGFYEQYF. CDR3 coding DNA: TGTGCCAGCAGCGTACGCGGCCAGGGATTCTACGAGCAGTACTTC.

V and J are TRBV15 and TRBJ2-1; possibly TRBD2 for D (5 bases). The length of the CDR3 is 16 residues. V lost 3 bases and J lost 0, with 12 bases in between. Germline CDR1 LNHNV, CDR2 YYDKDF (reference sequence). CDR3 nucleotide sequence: TGTGCCACCAGCAGGCGGGCCTCGAGCTCCTACAATGAGCAGTTCTTC. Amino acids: CATSRRASSSYNEQFF. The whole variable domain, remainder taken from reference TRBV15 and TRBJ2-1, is DAMVIQNPRYQVTQFGKPVTLSCSQTLNHNVMYWYQQKSSQAPKLLFHYYDKDFNNEADTPDNFQSRRPNTSFCFLDIRSPGLGDTAMYLCATSRRASSSYNEQFFGPGTRLTVL.

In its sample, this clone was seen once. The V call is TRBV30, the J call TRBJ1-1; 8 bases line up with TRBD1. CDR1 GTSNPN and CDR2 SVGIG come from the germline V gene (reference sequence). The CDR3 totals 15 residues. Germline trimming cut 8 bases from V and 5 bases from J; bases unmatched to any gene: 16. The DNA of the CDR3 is TGTGCCCGCACAAGACAGGGGCTACTCGGAACTGAAGCTTTCTTT. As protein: CARTRQGLLGTEAFF.